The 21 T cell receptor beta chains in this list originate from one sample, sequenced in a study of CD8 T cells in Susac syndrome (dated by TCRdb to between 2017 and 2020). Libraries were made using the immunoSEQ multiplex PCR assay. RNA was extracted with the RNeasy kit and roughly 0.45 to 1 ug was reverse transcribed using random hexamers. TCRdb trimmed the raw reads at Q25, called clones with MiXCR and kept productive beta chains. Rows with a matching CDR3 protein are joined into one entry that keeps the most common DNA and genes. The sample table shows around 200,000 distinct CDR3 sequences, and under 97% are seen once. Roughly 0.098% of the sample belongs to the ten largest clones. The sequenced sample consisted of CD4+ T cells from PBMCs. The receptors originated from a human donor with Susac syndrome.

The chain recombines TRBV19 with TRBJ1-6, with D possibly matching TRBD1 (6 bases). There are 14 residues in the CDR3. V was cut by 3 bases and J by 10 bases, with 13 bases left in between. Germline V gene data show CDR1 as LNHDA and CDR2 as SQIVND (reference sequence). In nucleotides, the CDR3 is TGTGCCAGTAGTATTTTGCAGGGGCACTCACCCCTCCACTTT. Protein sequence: CASSILQGHSPLHF.

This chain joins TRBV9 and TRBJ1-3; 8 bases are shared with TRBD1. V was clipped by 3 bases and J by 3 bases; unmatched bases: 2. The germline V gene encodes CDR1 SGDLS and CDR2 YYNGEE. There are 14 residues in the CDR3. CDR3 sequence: CASSADRDGNTIYF. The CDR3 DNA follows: TGTGCCAGCAGCGCGGACAGGGATGGAAACACCATATATTTT.

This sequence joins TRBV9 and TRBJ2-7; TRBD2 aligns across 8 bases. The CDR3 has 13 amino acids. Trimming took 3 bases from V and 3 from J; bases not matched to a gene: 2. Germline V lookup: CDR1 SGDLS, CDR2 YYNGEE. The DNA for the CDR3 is TGTGCCAGCAGCGGTAGCGGGGACTACGAGCAGTACTTC. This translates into CASSGSGDYEQYF.

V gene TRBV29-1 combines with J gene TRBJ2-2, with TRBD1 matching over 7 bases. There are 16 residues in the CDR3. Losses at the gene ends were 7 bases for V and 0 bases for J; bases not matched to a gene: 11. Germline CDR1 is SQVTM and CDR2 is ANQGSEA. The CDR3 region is CSASVTGTANTGELFF. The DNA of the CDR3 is TGCAGCGCCAGCGTCACCGGGACAGCGAACACCGGGGAGCTGTTTTTT.

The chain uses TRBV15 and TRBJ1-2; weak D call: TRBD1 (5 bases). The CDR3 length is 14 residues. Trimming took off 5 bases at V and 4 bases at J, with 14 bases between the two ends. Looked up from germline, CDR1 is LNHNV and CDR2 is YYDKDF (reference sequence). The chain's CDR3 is CATSQGAKIYGYTF. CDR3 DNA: TGTGCCACCAGCCAAGGGGCGAAGATCTATGGCTACACCTTC.

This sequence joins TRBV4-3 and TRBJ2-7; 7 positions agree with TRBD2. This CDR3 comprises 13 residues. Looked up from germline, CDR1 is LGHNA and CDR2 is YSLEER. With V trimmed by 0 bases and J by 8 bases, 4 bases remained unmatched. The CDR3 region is CASSQDRGVQQYF. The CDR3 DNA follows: TGCGCCAGCAGCCAAGATCGGGGGGTCCAGCAGTACTTC.

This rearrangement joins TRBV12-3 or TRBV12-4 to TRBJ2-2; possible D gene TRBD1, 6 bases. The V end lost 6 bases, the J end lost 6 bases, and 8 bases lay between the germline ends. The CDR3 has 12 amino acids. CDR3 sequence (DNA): TGTGCCAGCAGGCAGGGGCCCGGGGAGCTGTTTTTT. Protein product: CASRQGPGELFF.

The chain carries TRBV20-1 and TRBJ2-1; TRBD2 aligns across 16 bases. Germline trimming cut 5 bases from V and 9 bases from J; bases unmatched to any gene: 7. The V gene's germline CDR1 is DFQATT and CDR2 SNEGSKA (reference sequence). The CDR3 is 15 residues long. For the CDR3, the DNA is TGCAGTGCTCCTCCGGGACTAGCGGGGGGGCTTGAGCAGTTCTTC. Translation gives CSAPPGLAGGLEQFF.

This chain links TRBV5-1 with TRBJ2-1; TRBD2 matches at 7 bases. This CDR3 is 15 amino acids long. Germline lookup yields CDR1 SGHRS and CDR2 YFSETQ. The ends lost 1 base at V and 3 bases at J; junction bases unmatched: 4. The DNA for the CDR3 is TGCGCCAGCAGCTTGAATGGGGGGGACTACAATGAGCAGTTCTTC. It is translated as CASSLNGGDYNEQFF.

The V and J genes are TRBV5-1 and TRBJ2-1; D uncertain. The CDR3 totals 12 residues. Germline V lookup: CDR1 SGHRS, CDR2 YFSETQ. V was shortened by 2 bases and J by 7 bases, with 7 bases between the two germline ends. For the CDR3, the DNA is TGCGCCAGCAGCTTCCGGTGGAATGAGCAGTTCTTC. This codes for CASSFRWNEQFF.

CDR3 in amino acids: CASSLVSQGNGYTF. DNA of the CDR3: TGTGCCAGCAGCTTAGTTTCCCAGGGTAATGGCTACACCTTC. The rearrangement joins TRBV11-3 to TRBJ1-2, with D possibly TRBD1 on 5 matching bases. Germline CDR1 and CDR2: SGHNT and YENEEA. The CDR3 has 14 residues. The V end lost 1 base, the J end lost 6 bases, and 12 bases lay between the germline ends. The full variable domain, in which reference TRBV11-3 and TRBJ1-2 provide the parts outside the CDR3, is EAGVVQSPRYKIIEKKQPVAFWCNPISGHNTLYWYLQNLGQGPELLIRYENEEAVDDSQLPKDRFSAERLKGVDSTLKIQPAELGDSAVYLCASSLVSQGNGYTFGSGTRLTVV.

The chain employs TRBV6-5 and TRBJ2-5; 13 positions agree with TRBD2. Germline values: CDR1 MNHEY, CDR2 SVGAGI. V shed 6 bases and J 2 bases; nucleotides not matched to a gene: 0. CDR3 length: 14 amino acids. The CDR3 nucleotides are TGTGCCAGCAGGGGACTAGCGGGGCAAGAGACCCAGTACTTC. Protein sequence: CASRGLAGQETQYF.

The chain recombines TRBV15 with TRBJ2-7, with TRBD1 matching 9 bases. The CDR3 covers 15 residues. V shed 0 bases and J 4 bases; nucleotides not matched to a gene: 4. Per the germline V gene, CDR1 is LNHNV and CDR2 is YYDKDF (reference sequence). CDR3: CATSREGTGRYEQYF. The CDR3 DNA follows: TGTGCCACCAGCAGAGAGGGGACAGGGAGGTACGAGCAGTACTTC.

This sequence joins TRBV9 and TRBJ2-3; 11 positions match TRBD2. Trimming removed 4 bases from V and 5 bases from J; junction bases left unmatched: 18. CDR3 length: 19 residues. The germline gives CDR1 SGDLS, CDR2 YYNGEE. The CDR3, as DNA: TGTGCCAGCAGCCCCGGGGCGGCTAGCGGGGGGCCCCGGGGAGATACGCAGTATTTT. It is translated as CASSPGAASGGPRGDTQYF.

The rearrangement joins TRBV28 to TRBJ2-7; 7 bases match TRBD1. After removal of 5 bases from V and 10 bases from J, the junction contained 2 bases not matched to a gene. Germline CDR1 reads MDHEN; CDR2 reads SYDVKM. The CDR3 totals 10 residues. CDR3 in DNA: TGTGCCAGCAGTCGGGACAGACAGTACTTC. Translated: CASSRDRQYF.

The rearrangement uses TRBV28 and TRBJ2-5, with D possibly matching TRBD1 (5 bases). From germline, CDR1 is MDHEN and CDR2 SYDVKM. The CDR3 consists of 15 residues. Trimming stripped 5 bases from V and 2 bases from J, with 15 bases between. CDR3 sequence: CASSGAGSSQETQYF. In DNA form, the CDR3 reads TGTGCCAGCAGTGGGGCAGGCTCCTCACAAGAGACCCAGTACTTC.

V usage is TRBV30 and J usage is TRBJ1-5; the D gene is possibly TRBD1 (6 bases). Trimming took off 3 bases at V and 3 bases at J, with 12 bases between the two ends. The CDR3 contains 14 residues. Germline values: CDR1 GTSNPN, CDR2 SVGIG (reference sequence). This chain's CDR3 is CAWRRRDTNQPQHF. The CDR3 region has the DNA TGTGCCTGGAGGCGCCGGGACACCAATCAGCCCCAGCATTTT.

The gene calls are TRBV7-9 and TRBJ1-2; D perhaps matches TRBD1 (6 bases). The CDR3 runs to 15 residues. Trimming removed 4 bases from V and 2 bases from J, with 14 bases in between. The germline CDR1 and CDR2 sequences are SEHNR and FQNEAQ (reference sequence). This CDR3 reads CASSSDRFLNYGYTF. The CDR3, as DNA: TGTGCCAGCAGCTCCGACAGGTTCCTCAACTATGGCTACACCTTC. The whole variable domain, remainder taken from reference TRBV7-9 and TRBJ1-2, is DTGVSQNPRHKITKRGQNVTFRCDPISEHNRLYWYRQTLGQGPEFLTYFQNEAQLEKSRLLSDRFSAERPKGSFSTLEIQRTEQGDSAMYLCASSSDRFLNYGYTFGSGTRLTVV.

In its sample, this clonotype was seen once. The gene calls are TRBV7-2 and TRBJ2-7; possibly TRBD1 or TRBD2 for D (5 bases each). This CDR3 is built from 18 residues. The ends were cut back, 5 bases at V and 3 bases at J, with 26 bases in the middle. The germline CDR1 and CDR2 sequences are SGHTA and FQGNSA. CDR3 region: CASSPLWSGAKTYYEQYF. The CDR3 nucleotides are TGTGCCAGCAGCCCGCTGTGGTCCGGGGCGAAGACCTACTACGAGCAGTACTTC.

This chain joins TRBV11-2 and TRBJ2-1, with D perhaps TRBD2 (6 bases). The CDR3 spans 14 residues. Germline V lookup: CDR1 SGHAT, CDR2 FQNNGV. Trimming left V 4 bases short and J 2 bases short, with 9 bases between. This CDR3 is CASSSGAAYNEQFF. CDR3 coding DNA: TGTGCCAGCAGCTCGGGAGCAGCCTACAATGAGCAGTTCTTC.

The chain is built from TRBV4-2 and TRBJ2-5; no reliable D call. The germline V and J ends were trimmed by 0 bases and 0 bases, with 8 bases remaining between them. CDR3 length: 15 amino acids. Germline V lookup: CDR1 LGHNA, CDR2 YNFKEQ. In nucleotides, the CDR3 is TGTGCCAGCAGCCAAGAACAGAACTACCAAGAGACCCAGTACTTC. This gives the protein CASSQEQNYQETQYF.